The subject of this entry is one TCR beta chain. This clonotype occurred many times. It has no known antigen specificity. Per-nucleotide qualities are absent, and no much larger clonotype sits a single base away. Receptor amplification or capture employed 5' RACE. Reads for this sample came from an Illumina HiSeq 2000. A universal primer binding site was introduced by template switching, and a unique molecular identifier was present in the final cDNA, enabling accurate counting of TCR cDNA molecules. First-strand cDNA for TCR alpha and beta chains was synthesized from specific primers in the conserved constant-segment region. Each cDNA library was double barcoded, with a SMART-Mk sample barcode plus Illumina barcodes, to control for contamination. TruSeq adapter sequences along with Illumina sample barcodes were introduced in two successive PCR steps. Sequencing of the TCR alpha and beta cDNA libraries was done on the Illumina HiSeq platform using custom primers. As for the authors' bioinformatics: MiGEC processed the raw reads to extract unique molecular identifiers, while MiXCR was used to determine the CDR3 positions. Recombination models were inferred per individual with the repgenHMM and IGoR tools using an EM algorithm. The analysis of shared clonotypes was done with the tcR package in R, with sharing normalized by the product of cloneset sizes. Out-of-frame nonproductive sequences were analyzed to study raw recombination free of thymic and clonal selection effects. Through fastp at Q25 and MiXCR, TCRdb rebuilt clones from the public reads, retaining in-frame beta chains. A single entry per CDR3 protein holds the most common genes and DNA from its merged rows. The V and J calls were determined by TCRdb, not by the authors. The sample data list around 250,000 distinct CDR3 sequences, and about 7.3% of these were observed just once. The ten largest clones take up roughly 3.6% of the sample.

The sample is drawn from a study of identical twins (dated by TCRdb to the mid-2010s). Describing the broader study: The study deep-sequenced TCR alpha and beta repertoires from monozygotic twins, unrelated adults of various ages and cord blood to test whether fetal clonotypes persist. To rule out contamination, the twin experiments were replicated at different times with different library preparation protocols. What the research found in general, with its limitations: Compared with coincidental sharing between unrelated individuals, an excess of low generation-probability sequences was observed among out-of-frame TCR alpha sequences shared between twins. In monozygotic twins, out-of-frame TCR alpha sharing was systematically underestimated by recombination models, although the models agreed with sharing between unrelated individuals. In beta out-of-frame sequences, excess twin sharing was weaker, because having fewer shared sequences lowered the signal-to-noise ratio. Abundant cord blood beta clonotypes carried fewer insertions; young adult naive repertoires showed a weaker similar trend, while memory repertoires showed none. Because the same donors could not be followed over many years, the conclusions relied on cross-sectional statistical analysis. Zero-insertion analyses could be partly confounded by invariant T cells such as MAIT and iNKT, though diverse VJ usage argued against such confounding for most clonotypes.

CDR1 and CDR2 (SQVTM, ANQGSEA) derive from the germline V gene. V is cut by 7 bases and J by 5 bases, and the space between the germline ends is 12 bases. The CDR3 goes from the cysteine to the phenylalanine over 11 residues. The kept DNA is CDR3 alone, 33 bases in frame from the first base. Only healthy Caucasian donors were included. Three pairs of female monozygotic twins, all aged about 18 to 30 years, made up the twin cohort. Miltenyi CD45RO+ enrichment and human naive T-cell isolation kits were used to isolate memory (CD45RO+) and naive T cells from PBMC. Separately, the same data were catalogued under a study of yellow fever vaccine responses in identical twins. As the second publication notes: The authors reported that the T cell response to vaccination in identical twins appeared partly convergent and partly personalized. In identical twins, the study followed T cell clones that responded to the vaccine with precision.

The sample comprised memory (CD45RO+) T cells sorted from blood. The cell subset or site label of this sample denotes: CD45RO+ enriched T cells. The rearrangement combines TRBV29-1 with TRBJ2-7; a confident D gene designation cannot be given. The receptor was derived from a woman under 30 in good health. DNA sequence: TGCAGCGGCAACCTTGGGGACGAGCAGTACTTC. Its protein reads: CSGNLGDEQYF.